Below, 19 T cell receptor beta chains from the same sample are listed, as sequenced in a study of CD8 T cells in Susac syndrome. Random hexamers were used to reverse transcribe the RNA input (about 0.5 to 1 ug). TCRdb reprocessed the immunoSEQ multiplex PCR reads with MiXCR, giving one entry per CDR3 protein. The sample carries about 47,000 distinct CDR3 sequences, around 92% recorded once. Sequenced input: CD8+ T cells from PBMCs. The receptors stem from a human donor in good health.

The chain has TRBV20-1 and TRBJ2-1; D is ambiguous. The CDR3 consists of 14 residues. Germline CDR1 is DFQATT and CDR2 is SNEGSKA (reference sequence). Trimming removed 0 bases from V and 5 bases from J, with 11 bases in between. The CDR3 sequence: CSARDDYRDNEQFF. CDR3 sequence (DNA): TGCAGTGCTAGAGATGATTACAGAGACAATGAGCAGTTCTTC.

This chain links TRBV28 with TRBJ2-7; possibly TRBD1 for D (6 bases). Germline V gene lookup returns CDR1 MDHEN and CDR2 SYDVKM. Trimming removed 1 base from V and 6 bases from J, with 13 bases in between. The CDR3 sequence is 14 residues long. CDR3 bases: TGTGCCAGCAGTTTATACAGGGAAGGGGTCGAGCAGTACTTC. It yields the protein CASSLYREGVEQYF.

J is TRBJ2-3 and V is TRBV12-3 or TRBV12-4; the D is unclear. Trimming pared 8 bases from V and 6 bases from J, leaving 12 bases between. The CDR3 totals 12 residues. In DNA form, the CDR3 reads TGTGCCAGCCGCTCGAGTGGGGATACGCAGTATTTT. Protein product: CASRSSGDTQYF.

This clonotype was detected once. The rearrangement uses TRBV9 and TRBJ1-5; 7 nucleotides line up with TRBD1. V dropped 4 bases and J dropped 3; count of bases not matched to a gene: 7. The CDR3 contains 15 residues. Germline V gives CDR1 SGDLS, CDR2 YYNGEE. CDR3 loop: CASSPSGGTNQPQHF. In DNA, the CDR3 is TGTGCCAGCAGCCCTTCAGGGGGGACCAATCAGCCCCAGCATTTT.

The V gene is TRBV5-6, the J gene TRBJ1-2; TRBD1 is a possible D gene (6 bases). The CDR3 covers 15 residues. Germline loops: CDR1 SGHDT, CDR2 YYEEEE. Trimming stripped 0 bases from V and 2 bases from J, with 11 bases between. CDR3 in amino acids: CASSLADRANYGYTF. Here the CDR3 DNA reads TGTGCCAGCAGCTTGGCGGACAGAGCAAACTATGGCTACACCTTC.

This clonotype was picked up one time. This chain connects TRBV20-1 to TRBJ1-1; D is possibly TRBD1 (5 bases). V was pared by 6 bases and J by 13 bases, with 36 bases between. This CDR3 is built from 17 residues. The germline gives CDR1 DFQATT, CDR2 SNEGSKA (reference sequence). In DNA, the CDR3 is TGCAGTGCCCCTTTCTTCGGGGGTTGGAGTGAGCTCGTCCGAGTTTTCTTT. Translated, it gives CSAPFFGGWSELVRVFF.

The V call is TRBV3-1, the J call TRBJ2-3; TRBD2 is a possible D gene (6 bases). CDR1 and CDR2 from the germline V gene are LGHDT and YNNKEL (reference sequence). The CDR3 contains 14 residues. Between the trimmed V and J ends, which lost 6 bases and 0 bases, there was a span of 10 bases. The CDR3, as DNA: TGTGCCAGCAGAGGTAGCGGTAGCACAGATACGCAGTATTTT. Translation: CASRGSGSTDTQYF.

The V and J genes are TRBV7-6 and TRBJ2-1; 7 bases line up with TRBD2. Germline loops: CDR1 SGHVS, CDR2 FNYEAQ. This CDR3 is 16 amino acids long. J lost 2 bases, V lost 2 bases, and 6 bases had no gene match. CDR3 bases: TGTGCCAGCAGCTTACAGCTAGCGGATACCTACAATGAGCAGTTCTTC. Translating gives CASSLQLADTYNEQFF.

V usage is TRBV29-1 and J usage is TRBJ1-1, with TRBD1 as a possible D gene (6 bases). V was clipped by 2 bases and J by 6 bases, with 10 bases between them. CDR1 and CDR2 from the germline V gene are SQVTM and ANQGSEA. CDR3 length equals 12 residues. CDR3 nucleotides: TGCAGCGTTGAAACGGGGGCCGCTGAAGCTTTCTTT. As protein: CSVETGAAEAFF.

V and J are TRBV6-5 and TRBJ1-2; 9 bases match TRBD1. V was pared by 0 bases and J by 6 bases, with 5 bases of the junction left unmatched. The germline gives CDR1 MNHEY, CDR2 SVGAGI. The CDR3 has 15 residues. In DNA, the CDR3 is TGTGCCAGCAGTTACTCCTCGGGACAGGGAGATGGCTACACCTTC. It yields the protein CASSYSSGQGDGYTF.

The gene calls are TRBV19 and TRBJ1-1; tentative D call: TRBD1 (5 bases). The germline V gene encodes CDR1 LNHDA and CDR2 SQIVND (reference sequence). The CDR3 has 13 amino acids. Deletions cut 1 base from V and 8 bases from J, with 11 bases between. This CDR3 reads CASSIVDSPEAFF. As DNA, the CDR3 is TGTGCCAGTAGTATAGTAGACAGTCCCGAAGCTTTCTTT. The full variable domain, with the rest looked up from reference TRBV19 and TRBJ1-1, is DGGITQSPKYLFRKEGQNVTLSCEQNLNHDAMYWYRQDPGQGLRLIYYSQIVNDFQKGDIAEGYSVSREKKESFPLTVTSAQKNPTAFYLCASSIVDSPEAFFGQGTRLTVV.

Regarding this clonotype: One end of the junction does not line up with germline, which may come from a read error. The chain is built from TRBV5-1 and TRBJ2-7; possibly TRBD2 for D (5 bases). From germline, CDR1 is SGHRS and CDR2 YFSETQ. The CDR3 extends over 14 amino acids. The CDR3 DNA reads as TGCGCCAGCAGACCGCCGGACTCCACCTACGAACAGTACTTC. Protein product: CASRPPDSTYEQYF.

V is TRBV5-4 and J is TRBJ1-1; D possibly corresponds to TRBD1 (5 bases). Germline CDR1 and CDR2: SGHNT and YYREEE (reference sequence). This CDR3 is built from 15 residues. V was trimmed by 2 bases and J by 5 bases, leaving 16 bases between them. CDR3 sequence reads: CASSLRGYVATEAFF. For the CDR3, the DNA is TGTGCCAGCAGCTTAAGGGGCTACGTGGCGACTGAAGCTTTCTTT.

The CDR3 loop reads CASSLVSVAAQETQYF. The CDR3 DNA sequence: TGTGCCAGCAGCTTGGTCTCTGTGGCTGCCCAAGAGACCCAGTACTTC. J is TRBJ2-5 and V is TRBV5-4; D is undetermined. The CDR3 runs 16 residues. With 0 bases removed from V and 1 base from J, the gap between germline ends came to 13 bases. Germline V lookup: CDR1 SGHNT, CDR2 YYREEE (reference sequence).

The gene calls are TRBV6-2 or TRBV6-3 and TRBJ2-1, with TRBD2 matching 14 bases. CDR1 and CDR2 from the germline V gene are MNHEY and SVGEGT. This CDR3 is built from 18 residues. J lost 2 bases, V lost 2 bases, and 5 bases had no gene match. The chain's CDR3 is CASSYETSGRGPYNEQFF. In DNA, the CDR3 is TGTGCCAGCAGTTACGAGACTAGCGGGAGGGGGCCCTACAATGAGCAGTTCTTC.

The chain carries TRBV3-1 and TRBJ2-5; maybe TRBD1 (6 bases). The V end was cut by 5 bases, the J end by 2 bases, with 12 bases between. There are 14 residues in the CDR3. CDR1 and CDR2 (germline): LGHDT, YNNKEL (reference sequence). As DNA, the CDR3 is TGTGCCAGCAGCGAAAGGGGGTTTCAAGAGACCCAGTACTTC. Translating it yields CASSERGFQETQYF.

The CDR3, as DNA: TGTGCCAGCAGCCAAGAAGTGACGGGGGACCGCCGCGAGACCCAGTACTTC. Translation: CASSQEVTGDRRETQYF. The chain combines TRBV3-1 with TRBJ2-5; weak D call: TRBD2 (6 bases). The CDR3 sequence is 17 residues long. Germline lookup yields CDR1 LGHDT and CDR2 YNNKEL (reference sequence). V lost 0 bases, J lost 5 bases, and 19 bases lay in between.

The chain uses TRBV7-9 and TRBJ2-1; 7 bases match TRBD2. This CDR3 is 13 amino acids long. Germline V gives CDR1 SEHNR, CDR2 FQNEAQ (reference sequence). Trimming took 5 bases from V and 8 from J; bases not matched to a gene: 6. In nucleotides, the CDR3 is TGTGCCAGCAGCACCACCCTAGCGGATGAGCAGTTCTTC. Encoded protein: CASSTTLADEQFF.

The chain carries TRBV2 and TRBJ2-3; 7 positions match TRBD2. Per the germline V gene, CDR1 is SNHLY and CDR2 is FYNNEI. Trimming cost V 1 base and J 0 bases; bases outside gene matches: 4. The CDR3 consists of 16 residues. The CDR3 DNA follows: TGTGCCAGCAGTGAAGGGGAGGGCTGGAGCACAGATACGCAGTATTTT. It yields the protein CASSEGEGWSTDTQYF.